Listed below are T cell receptor beta chains from one sample, sequenced in a study of shared clonotypes between healthy human individuals. Clones were read by immunoSEQ multiplex PCR, and TCRdb kept only the in-frame ones, dropping some. Among about 680,000 clones, around 72% were seen once, and the ten largest hold less than 2%. Source material: memory CD4+ T cells sorted from blood. The origin of the receptors is a woman aged 25 to 39 in good health. The CDR3 runs from the conserved cysteine through the conserved F or W. D genes are given only for firm matches. The size field is filled for only some rows; it gives once, few, many or a size class.

TRBJ2-3,TRBD1,NA,TRBV5-1,TGCGCCAGCAGCACCGGACAGGGGCCGAGCACAGATACGCAGTATTTT,CASSTGQGPSTDTQYF
TRBJ2-3,TRBD1,many,TRBV6-4,TGTGCCAGCAGTGACGGACAGGCGGACACAGATACGCAGTATTTT,CASSDGQADTDTQYF
TRBJ2-1,NA,NA,TRBV4-2,TGTGCCAGCAGCCAAACCACGGCAGAGACGTACAATGAGCAGTTCTTC,CASSQTTAETYNEQFF
TRBJ2-1,TRBD1,NA,TRBV29-1,TGCAGCGCCGCGGGGCAGGGGGCAGGGGAGCAGTTCTTC,CSAAGQGAGEQFF
TRBJ1-2,NA,NA,TRBV19,TGTGCCAGTAGTAGGAGTCAGGGTATTGGGTTCTATGGCTACACCTTC,CASSRSQGIGFYGYTF
TRBJ2-2,NA,few,TRBV5-4,TGTGCCAGCAGCTTGATATCTTCGAACACCGGGGAGCTGTTTTTT,CASSLISSNTGELFF
TRBJ2-7,TRBD1,NA,TRBV9,TGTGCCAGCAGCATAGACAGGGATACCTACGAGCAGTACTTC,CASSIDRDTYEQYF
TRBJ2-7,NA,few,TRBV28,TGTGCCAGCAGTCCGGGACAAAGGTTTTTGTACTTC,CASSPGQRFLYF
TRBJ2-7,TRBD2,NA,TRBV27,TGTGCCAGCAGGGCTAGCGGCAACTCCTACGAGCAGTACTTC,CASRASGNSYEQYF
TRBJ2-2,NA,NA,TRBV19,TGTGCCAGTAGGTTCGACACCGGGGAGCTGTTTTTT,CASRFDTGELFF
TRBJ2-7,NA,NA,TRBV11-2,TGTGCCAGCAGCTTAGGGGGGACCGGGCCCTACGAGCAGTACTTC,CASSLGGTGPYEQYF
TRBJ2-5,TRBD1,NA,TRBV28,TGTGCCAGCAGTCCCCTGGACAGGGGGTTGGAGACCCAGTACTTC,CASSPLDRGLETQYF
TRBJ2-7,TRBD1,NA,TRBV5-4,TGTGCCAGCAGCCCGGACAGGGGCTACGAGCAGTACTTC,CASSPDRGYEQYF
TRBJ2-6,NA,many,TRBV27,TGTGCCAGCAGTTTATGGGGAAATGGGGCCAACGTCCTGACTTTC,CASSLWGNGANVLTF
TRBJ1-4,NA,NA,TRBV5-5,TGTGCCAGCATCAAAGAGGCGAGAAATGAAAAACTGTTTTTT,CASIKEARNEKLFF
TRBJ2-1,TRBD2,NA,TRBV15,TGTGCCACCAGCAGCCAGCCGGGACTAGCGGTTAATGAGCAGTTCTTC,CATSSQPGLAVNEQFF
TRBJ2-7,NA,NA,TRBV2,TGTGCCAGCAGTCCGAGCGTAACCTCCTACGAGCAGTACTTC,CASSPSVTSYEQYF
TRBJ1-5,NA,NA,TRBV10-3,TGTGCCATCAGGGGGACGAATCAGCCCCAGCATTTT,CAIRGTNQPQHF
TRBJ2-4,TRBD1,NA,TRBV6-5,TGTGCCAGCAAGACAGGGGGATTAGCCAAAAACATTCAGTACTTC,CASKTGGLAKNIQYF
TRBJ2-7,NA,once,TRBV7-2,TGTGCCAGCAAAATGGTGCGGGGACGGGGCGAGCAGTACTTC,CASKMVRGRGEQYF
TRBJ2-5,TRBD2,NA,TRBV5-1,TGCGCCAGCAGCTTGATACTAGCGGGAGAGACCCAGTACTTC,CASSLILAGETQYF
TRBJ1-5,NA,NA,TRBV6-4,TGTGCCAGCAGTGACTCGGCGGGGGGGAATCAGCCCCAGCATTTT,CASSDSAGGNQPQHF
TRBJ1-3,NA,few,TRBV5-6,TGTGCCAGCAGCTTTACAGGGCCTGGAAACACCATATATTTT,CASSFTGPGNTIYF
TRBJ1-2,NA,NA,TRBV18,TGTGCCAGCTCAACAGGTCTCACGGGCTATGGCTACACCTTC,CASSTGLTGYGYTF
TRBJ1-4,TRBD1,once,TRBV28,TGTGCCAGCAGTTTGCCGGGACAGGGACATAATGAAAAACTGTTTTTT,CASSLPGQGHNEKLFF
TRBJ1-5,TRBD1,NA,TRBV4-1,TGCGCCAGCAGCCCCCGGACAGGGGATAATCAGCCCCAGCATTTT,CASSPRTGDNQPQHF
TRBJ2-1,TRBD2,NA,TRBV19,TGTGCCAGTAGTATAGTTAGGGTTCGCAAACTAGCGGGAGGAAAGAGTGAGCAGTTCTTC,CASSIVRVRKLAGGKSEQFF